Each of the 12 T cell receptor beta chains below was sequenced from the same sample in a study of blood T cell repertoires in COVID-19. TCRdb's table, derived via immunoSEQ multiplex PCR, lists solely in-frame clones and lacks some. The data contain fewer than 200,000 clones, roughly nine tenths of them singletons. Sequenced: peripheral blood. These receptors were collected from a man aged 18 to 29 who had recovered from COVID-19.

V gene TRBV10-3 combines with J gene TRBJ2-1; D unresolved. This CDR3 spans 17 amino acids. The germline V gene encodes CDR1 ENHRY and CDR2 SYGVKD. Trimming took 6 bases from V and 4 from J, leaving 22 bases between them. The CDR3 here is CAISGISERSRYNEQFF. CDR3 nucleotides: TGTGCCATCAGCGGAATAAGTGAACGCTCGAGGTACAATGAGCAGTTCTTC.

At least ten counts were recorded for this clone. The gene calls are TRBV29-1 and TRBJ2-7; a possible D gene is TRBD1 (6 bases). This CDR3 spans 12 amino acids. V dropped 6 bases and J dropped 2 bases, with 11 bases sitting between them. Per germline, CDR1 SQVTM and CDR2 ANQGSEA. The CDR3 loop reads CSVGTGTYEQYF. CDR3 DNA sequence: TGCAGCGTCGGTACAGGGACCTACGAGCAGTACTTC.

The rearrangement uses TRBV18 and TRBJ1-2; 8 nucleotides match TRBD1. The CDR3 has 14 amino acids. The germline gives CDR1 KGHSH, CDR2 LQKENI. After removal of 2 bases from V and 4 bases from J, the junction contained 3 bases not matched to a gene. Written as DNA, the CDR3 is TGTGCCAGCTCACCAGACAGGGGCGTCTATGGCTACACCTTC. It yields the protein CASSPDRGVYGYTF.

This clone turned up a few times. The chain has TRBV19 and TRBJ1-1; possible D gene TRBD1, 5 bases. CDR1 LNHDA and CDR2 SQIVND come from the germline V gene (reference sequence). Trimming removed 6 bases from V and 3 bases from J, with 8 bases in between. There are 12 residues in the CDR3. As DNA, the CDR3 is TGTGCCAGTAGCCCCAGGGACACTGAAGCTTTCTTT. The encoded protein is CASSPRDTEAFF.

The V and J genes are TRBV7-2 and TRBJ2-7; TRBD2 might be the D (5 bases). Trimming pared 4 bases from V and 3 bases from J, leaving 13 bases between. This CDR3 has 14 residues. CDR1 SGHTA and CDR2 FQGNSA come from the germline V gene. CDR3 region: CASSSDTRVYEQYF. As DNA, the CDR3 is TGTGCCAGCAGCTCCGATACTAGGGTCTACGAGCAGTACTTC.

V is TRBV28 and J is TRBJ2-7; 8 bases align to TRBD1. This CDR3 comprises 14 residues. The V and J ends lost 3 bases and 7 bases, in that order; junction bases with no gene match: 8. Germline lookup yields CDR1 MDHEN and CDR2 SYDVKM. In DNA form, the CDR3 reads TGTGCCAGCAGTTTGTTCCAGGGGGCGTGGGAGCAGTACTTC. This codes for CASSLFQGAWEQYF.

The V and J genes are TRBV25-1 and TRBJ2-2; tentative D call: TRBD1 (5 bases). CDR1 MGHDK and CDR2 SYGVNS come from the germline V gene. This CDR3 has 14 residues. Trimming shortened V by 5 bases and J by 8 bases, and 15 bases separated the two germline ends. The chain's CDR3 is CASSKDTLSGELFF. The CDR3 DNA sequence: TGTGCCAGCAGTAAGGACACCTTGTCAGGGGAGCTGTTTTTT.

The CDR3 protein is CASSADTNTEAFF. CDR3 DNA: TGTGCCAGCAGCGCCGACACGAACACTGAAGCTTTCTTT. The chain carries TRBV2 and TRBJ1-1, with D hard to call. CDR1 and CDR2 (germline): SNHLY, FYNNEI. The CDR3 runs to 13 residues. With 6 bases removed from V and 1 base from J, the gap between germline ends came to 9 bases. The variable domain in full, with the rest retrieved from reference TRBV2 and TRBJ1-1, is EPEVTQTPSHQVTQMGQEVILRCVPISNHLYFYWYRQILGQKVEFLVSFYNNEISEKSEIFDDQFSVERPDGSNFTLKIRSTKLEDSAMYFCASSADTNTEAFFGQGTRLTVV.

This chain's CDR3 is CASSYDKNQETQYF. The CDR3 DNA reads TGTGCCAGTAGTTATGACAAAAACCAAGAGACCCAGTACTTC. The V call is TRBV19, the J call TRBJ2-5; unclear D gene. Germline CDR1 LNHDA, CDR2 SQIVND (reference sequence). This CDR3 is built from 14 residues. Trimming removed 5 bases from V and 0 bases from J, with 10 bases in between. Using reference TRBV19 and TRBJ2-5 for the parts outside the CDR3, the full variable domain is DGGITQSPKYLFRKEGQNVTLSCEQNLNHDAMYWYRQDPGQGLRLIYYSQIVNDFQKGDIAEGYSVSREKKESFPLTVTSAQKNPTAFYLCASSYDKNQETQYFGPGTRLLVL.

The chain carries TRBV5-1 and TRBJ1-2; TRBD1 matches at 9 bases. The CDR3 contains 13 residues. Germline CDR1 and CDR2: SGHRS and YFSETQ. V trimming: 3 bases; J trimming: 4 bases; junction bases outside the gene matches: 1. CDR3 loop: CASSWGQGYGYTF. The DNA of the CDR3 is TGCGCCAGCAGCTGGGGACAGGGCTATGGCTACACCTTC. Combining the CDR3 with reference TRBV5-1 and TRBJ1-2 gives the whole variable domain KAGVTQTPRYLIKTRGQQVTLSCSPISGHRSVSWYQQTPGQGLQFLFEYFSETQRNKGNFPGRFSGRQFSNSRSEMNVSTLELGDSALYLCASSWGQGYGYTFGSGTRLTVV.

The chain carries TRBV27 and TRBJ1-2, with D maybe TRBD1 (6 bases). V was trimmed by 3 bases and J by 4 bases, leaving 9 bases between them. This CDR3 has 13 amino acids. The germline CDR1 and CDR2 sequences are MNHEY and SMNVEV (reference sequence). The CDR3 DNA follows: TGTGCCAGCAGTTTTGACAGGTCCTATGGCTACACCTTC. This gives the protein CASSFDRSYGYTF.

The genes are TRBV7-9 and TRBJ2-7; D perhaps matches TRBD2 (6 bases). The germline V gene encodes CDR1 SEHNR and CDR2 FQNEAQ (reference sequence). This CDR3 is built from 13 residues. V dropped 3 bases and J dropped 4 bases, with 10 bases sitting between them. CDR3 residues: CASSFLSGYEQYF. Written as DNA, the CDR3 is TGTGCCAGCAGCTTTCTTAGCGGATACGAGCAGTACTTC.